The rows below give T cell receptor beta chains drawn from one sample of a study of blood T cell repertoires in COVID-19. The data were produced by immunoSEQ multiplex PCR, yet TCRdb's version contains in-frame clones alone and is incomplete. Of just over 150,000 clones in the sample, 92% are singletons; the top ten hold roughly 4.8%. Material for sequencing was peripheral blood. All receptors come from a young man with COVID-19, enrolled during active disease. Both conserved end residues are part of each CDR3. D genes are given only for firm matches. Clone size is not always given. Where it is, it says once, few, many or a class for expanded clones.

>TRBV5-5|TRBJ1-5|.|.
TGTGCCAGCAGCTTGATCGGCAATCAGCCCCAGCATTTT
CASSLIGNQPQHF
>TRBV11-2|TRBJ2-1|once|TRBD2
TGTGCCAGCAGCTCTCGGACTAGCGGGAGATACAATGAGCAGTTCTTC
CASSSRTSGRYNEQFF
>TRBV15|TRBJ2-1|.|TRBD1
TGTGCCACCAGCAGAGAACAGGGGGTTAGCTCCTACAATGAGCAGTTCTTC
CATSREQGVSSYNEQFF
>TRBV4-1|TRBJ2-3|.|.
TGCGCCAGCAGCCAAAGACGGGCAGATACGCAGTATTTT
CASSQRRADTQYF
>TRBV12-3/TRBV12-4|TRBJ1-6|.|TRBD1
TGTGCCAGCAGTCGGGACAGCAATTCACCCCTCCACTTT
CASSRDSNSPLHF
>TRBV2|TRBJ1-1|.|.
TGTGCCAGCAGAGAGGGTACTGAAGCTTTCTTT
CASREGTEAFF
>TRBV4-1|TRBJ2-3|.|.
TGCGCCAGCAGCCTTCTCCTAGGGGGGGACACAGATACGCAGTATTTT
CASSLLLGGDTDTQYF
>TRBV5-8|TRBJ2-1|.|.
TGTGCCAGCAGCTTTGTTTCATCGAGTCAGGGGCCCATTTTCGATGAGCAGTTCTTC
CASSFVSSSQGPIFDEQFF
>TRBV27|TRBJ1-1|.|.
TGTGCCAGCAGTCCAAATAATCTCTCGGGAGCTTTCTTT
CASSPNNLSGAFF
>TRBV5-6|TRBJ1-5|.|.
TGTGCCAGCAGCGGGCGTATAGGTCGGCCCCAGCATTTT
CASSGRIGRPQHF
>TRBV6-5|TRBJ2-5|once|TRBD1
TGTGCCAGCAGTTACTCGTTCGACAGGGGGCAAGAGACCCAGTACTTC
CASSYSFDRGQETQYF
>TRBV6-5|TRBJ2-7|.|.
TGTGCCAGCAGTCCGGACAGAGTCTCCTACGAGCAGTACTTC
CASSPDRVSYEQYF
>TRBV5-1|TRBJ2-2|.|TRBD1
TGCGCCAGCAGCTTTCTGACAGGGTCGGCCGGGGAGCTGTTTTTT
CASSFLTGSAGELFF
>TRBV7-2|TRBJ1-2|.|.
TGTGCCAGCAGCCTAAACCAACAGGCGAACTATGGCTACACCTTC
CASSLNQQANYGYTF
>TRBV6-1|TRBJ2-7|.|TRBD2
TGTGCCAGCGGTGAACTAGCGGGGGGTTCCGAGCAGTACTTC
CASGELAGGSEQYF
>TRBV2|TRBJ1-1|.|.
TGTGCCAGCAGTGTTCGGGGAAACACTGAAGCTTTCTTT
CASSVRGNTEAFF
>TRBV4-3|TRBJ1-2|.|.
TGCGCCAGCAGCCAAGCCCATCAGGTGGGAACAGGCCACGTCTATGGCTACACCTTC
CASSQAHQVGTGHVYGYTF
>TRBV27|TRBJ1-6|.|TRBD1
TGTGCCAGCAGTTCCGGGACAGGGGTCTCACCCCTCCACTTT
CASSSGTGVSPLHF
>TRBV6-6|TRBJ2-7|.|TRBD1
TGTGCCAGCAGTTACGGGACAGGGTTTGACGAGCAGTACTTC
CASSYGTGFDEQYF
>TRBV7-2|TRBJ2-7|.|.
TGTGCCAGCAGCTTTACCCCGGGCAGCGGCGAGCAGTACTTC
CASSFTPGSGEQYF
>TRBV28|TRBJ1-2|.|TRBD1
TGTGCCAGCAGTGGACAGGGGGTGGGGAAGTATGGCTACACCTTC
CASSGQGVGKYGYTF
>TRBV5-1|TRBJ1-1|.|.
TGCGCCAGCAGCTTGGTTGGCATTAACACTGAAGCTTTCTTT
CASSLVGINTEAFF
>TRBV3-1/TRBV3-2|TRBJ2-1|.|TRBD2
TGTGCCAGCACCAGCCCCCCCCCAGCGGGAATTATTGCTGGGAATGAGCAGTTCTTC
CASTSPPPAGIIAGNEQFF
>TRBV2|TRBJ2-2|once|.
TGTGCCAGCAGCCAGGGGTTACAGAACACCGGGGAGCTGTTTTTT
CASSQGLQNTGELFF
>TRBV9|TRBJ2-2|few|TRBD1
TGTGCCAGCAGCGTGACAGGGGGCTGGGACACCGGGGAGCTGTTTTTT
CASSVTGGWDTGELFF
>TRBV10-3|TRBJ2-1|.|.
TGTGCCATCAGTGTGGGGAGTAGCGGACCTCACAATGAGCAGTTCTTC
CAISVGSSGPHNEQFF
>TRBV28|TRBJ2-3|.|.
TGTGCCAGCAGAGTGGGACAGCTCTCCGGGGGTACGCAGTATTTT
CASRVGQLSGGTQYF
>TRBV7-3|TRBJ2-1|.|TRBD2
TGTGCCAGCAGCTCCGGGACTAGCGGCTACAATGAGCAGTTCTTC
CASSSGTSGYNEQFF
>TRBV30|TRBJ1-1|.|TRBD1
TGTGCCTGGAGTGTACGCAGGGGGCGTAGGACTGAAGCTTTCTTT
CAWSVRRGRRTEAFF